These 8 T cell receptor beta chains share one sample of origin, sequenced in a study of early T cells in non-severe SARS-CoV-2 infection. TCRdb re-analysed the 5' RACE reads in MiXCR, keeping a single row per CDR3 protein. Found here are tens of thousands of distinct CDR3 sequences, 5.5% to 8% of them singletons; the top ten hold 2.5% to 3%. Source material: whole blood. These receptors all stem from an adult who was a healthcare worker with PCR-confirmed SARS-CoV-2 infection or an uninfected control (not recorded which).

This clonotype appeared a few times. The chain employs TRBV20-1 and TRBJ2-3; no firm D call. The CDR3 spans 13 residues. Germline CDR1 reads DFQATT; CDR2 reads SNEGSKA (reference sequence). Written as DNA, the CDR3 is TGCAGCCTCGAATCTGCACGCACAGATACGCAGTATTTT. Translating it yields CSLESARTDTQYF.

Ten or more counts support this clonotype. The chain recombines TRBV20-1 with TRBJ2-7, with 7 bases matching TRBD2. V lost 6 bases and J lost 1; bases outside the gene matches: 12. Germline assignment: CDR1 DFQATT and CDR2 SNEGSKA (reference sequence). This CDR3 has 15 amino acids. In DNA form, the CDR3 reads TGCAGTGCCCCGGGGGAGCGGGGCATTTCCTACGAGCAGTACTTC. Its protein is CSAPGERGISYEQYF.

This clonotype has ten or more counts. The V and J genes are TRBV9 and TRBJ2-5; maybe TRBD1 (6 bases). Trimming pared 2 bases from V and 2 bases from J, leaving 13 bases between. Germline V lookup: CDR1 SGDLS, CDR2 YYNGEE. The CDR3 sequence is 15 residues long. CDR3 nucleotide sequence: TGTGCCAGCAGCGTCGGGACAATGCCTCAAGAGACCCAGTACTTC. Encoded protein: CASSVGTMPQETQYF. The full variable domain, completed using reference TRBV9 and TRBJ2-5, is DSGVTQTPKHLITATGQRVTLRCSPRSGDLSVYWYQQSLDQGLQFLIQYYNGEERAKGNILERFSAQQFPDLHSELNLSSLELGDSALYFCASSVGTMPQETQYFGPGTRLLVL.

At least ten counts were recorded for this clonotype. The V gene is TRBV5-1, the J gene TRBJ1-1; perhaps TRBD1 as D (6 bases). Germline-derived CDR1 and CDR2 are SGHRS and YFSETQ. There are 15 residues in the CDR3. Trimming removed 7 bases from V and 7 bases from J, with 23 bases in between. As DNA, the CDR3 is TGCGCCAGCGGGCCTGACGGGCAGGGGATAGGTGAAGCTTTCTTT. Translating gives CASGPDGQGIGEAFF.

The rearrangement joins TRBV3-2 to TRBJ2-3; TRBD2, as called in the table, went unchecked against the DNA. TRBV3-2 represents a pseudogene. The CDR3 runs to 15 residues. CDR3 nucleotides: TGTGCCAGCAGCCCCGACGGGACTAGCGGGAGAGCGCAGTATTTT. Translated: CASSPDGTSGRAQYF.

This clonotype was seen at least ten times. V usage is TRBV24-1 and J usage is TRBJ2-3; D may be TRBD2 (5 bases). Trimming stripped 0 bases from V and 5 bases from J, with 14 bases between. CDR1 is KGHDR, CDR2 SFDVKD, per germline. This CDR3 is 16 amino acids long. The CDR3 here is CATSDLTRSGLDTQYF. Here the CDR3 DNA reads TGTGCCACCAGTGATTTGACTAGGAGTGGTCTAGATACGCAGTATTTT.

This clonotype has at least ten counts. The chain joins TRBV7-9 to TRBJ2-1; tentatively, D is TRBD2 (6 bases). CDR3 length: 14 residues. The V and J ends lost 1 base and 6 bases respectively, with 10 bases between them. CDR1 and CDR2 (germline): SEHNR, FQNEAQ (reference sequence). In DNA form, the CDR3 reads TGTGCCAGCAGCTTAGTTCTAGCGAGCAATGAGCAGTTCTTC. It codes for CASSLVLASNEQFF.

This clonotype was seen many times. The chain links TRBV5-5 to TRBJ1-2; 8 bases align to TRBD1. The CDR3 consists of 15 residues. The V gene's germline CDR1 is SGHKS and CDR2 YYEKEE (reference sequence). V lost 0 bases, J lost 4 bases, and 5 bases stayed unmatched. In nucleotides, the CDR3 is TGTGCCAGCAGCTTGGAGGGACAGGCAGGCTATGGCTACACCTTC. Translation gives CASSLEGQAGYGYTF. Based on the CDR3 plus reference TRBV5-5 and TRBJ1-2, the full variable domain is DAGVTQSPTHLIKTRGQQVTLRCSPISGHKSVSWYQQVLGQGPQFIFQYYEKEERGRGNFPDRFSARQFPNYSSELNVNALLLGDSALYLCASSLEGQAGYGYTFGSGTRLTVV.